This is a list of T cell receptor beta chains from one sample in a study of T cells in Graves' hyperthyroidism and ophthalmopathy. TCRdb redid the calling of the multiplex PCR reads with MiXCR, one entry per CDR3 protein. The sample gives hundreds of thousands of distinct CDR3 sequences, about 15% of which show up once; roughly 33% is in the top ten. Material: blood. These receptors were collected from a young woman with Graves' hyperthyroidism. Each CDR3 is given with its conserved first and last residue. A D gene is named only where the DNA matches it firmly. Expanded clones get a size class; other rows say once, few or many, or leave the size out.

J	size	V	D	CDR3	DNA
TRBJ2-5	many	TRBV3-1	-	CASSQDEETQYF	TGTGCCAGCAGCCAAGATGAAGAGACCCAGTACTTC
TRBJ2-7	few	TRBV20-1	-	CSAREAGLYEQYF	TGCAGTGCTAGGGAGGCAGGGCTCTACGAGCAGTACTTC
TRBJ1-2	-	TRBV6-1	TRBD1	CASEGAKNYGYTF	TGTGCCAGCGAGGGGGCTAAGAACTATGGCTACACCTTC
TRBJ2-1	many	TRBV7-8	-	CASSRRTDPYNEQFF	TGTGCCAGCAGTAGACGGACCGACCCCTACAATGAGCAGTTCTTC
TRBJ2-2	few	TRBV29-1	-	CSVEPPGKRAGELFF	TGCAGCGTTGAACCCCCAGGGAAGAGGGCCGGGGAGCTGTTTTTT
TRBJ2-2	few	TRBV5-8	-	CASSHRTDLPGELFF	TGTGCCAGCAGCCATAGGACCGATCTCCCCGGGGAGCTGTTTTTT
TRBJ1-2	-	TRBV5-8	-	CASSAGTFQNYGYTF	TGTGCCAGCAGCGCAGGAACTTTTCAAAACTATGGCTACACCTTC
TRBJ2-3	-	TRBV7-2	TRBD2	CASSLVGTSGLSTDTQYF	TGTGCCAGCAGCTTAGTTGGGACTAGCGGGTTAAGCACAGATACGCAGTATTTT
TRBJ1-1	-	TRBV11-2	-	CASSLQLTEAFF	TGTGCCAGCAGCTTGCAGTTGACTGAAGCTTTCTTT
TRBJ2-5	-	TRBV11-2	TRBD2	CASRKPGLALQTQYF	TGTGCCAGCCGCAAACCGGGACTAGCGTTACAGACCCAGTACTTC
TRBJ2-7	few	TRBV7-6	TRBD2	CASSLFSSSGIKEDEQYF	TGTGCCAGCAGCTTATTTTCCTCTAGCGGGATAAAAGAGGACGAGCAGTACTTC
TRBJ1-6	-	TRBV3-1	-	CASNYRDNSPLHF	TGTGCCAGCAACTATAGGGACAATTCACCCCTCCACTTT
TRBJ2-6	-	TRBV3-1	-	CASSNNRPTNVLTF	TGTGCCAGCAGCAACAACAGGCCTACCAACGTCCTGACTTTC
TRBJ2-7	-	TRBV30	TRBD2	CAWIRPGLAGEEQYF	TGTGCCTGGATCCGGCCGGGACTGGCGGGAGAGGAGCAGTACTTC
TRBJ2-7	few	TRBV27	-	CASSWGRVSYEQYF	TGTGCCAGCAGTTGGGGCAGGGTCTCATACGAGCAGTACTTC
TRBJ2-1	few	TRBV20-1	TRBD1	CSARLGTGSPEQFF	TGCAGTGCTAGATTGGGGACAGGGAGCCCTGAGCAGTTCTTC
TRBJ2-7	few	TRBV4-1	TRBD1	CASRLTGTGPYEQYF	TGCGCCAGCAGACTTACCGGGACAGGGCCCTACGAGCAGTACTTC
TRBJ2-1	many	TRBV11-3	-	CASSLDSLDYNEQFF	TGTGCCAGCAGCTTAGATTCGCTAGACTACAATGAGCAGTTCTTC
TRBJ2-5	many	TRBV11-2	-	CASSFTGQETQYF	TGTGCCAGCAGCTTTACAGGGCAAGAGACCCAGTACTTC
TRBJ2-7	few	TRBV27	TRBD1	CASSTRDSSKEQYF	TGTGCCAGCAGTACCCGGGACAGTTCAAAGGAGCAGTACTTC
TRBJ2-5	many	TRBV7-8	-	CASSSDLRREETQYF	TGTGCCAGCAGCTCCGACCTGAGAAGGGAAGAGACCCAGTACTTC
TRBJ2-3	-	TRBV11-2	-	CASSRRDPTMGTDTQYF	TGTGCCAGCAGCCGCCGGGACCCTACCATGGGCACAGATACGCAGTATTTT
TRBJ2-3	many	TRBV28	-	CASGGLSSTDTQYF	TGTGCCAGCGGAGGACTCTCTAGCACAGATACGCAGTATTTT
TRBJ2-7	many	TRBV7-9	TRBD1	CASSPDRVYEQYF	TGTGCCAGCAGCCCGGACAGGGTCTACGAGCAGTACTTC